Below are 32 T cell receptor beta chains sequenced from a single sample in a study of response to subunit inactivated influenza vaccine. TCRdb itself ran the RT-PCR reads through MiXCR, one entry per CDR3 protein. Of 550,000 to 800,000 distinct CDR3 sequences detected, approximately 15% appear once; the ten largest clones hold less than 7%. This material consisted of PBMCs from blood, taken 14 to 15 days before vaccination. These TCRs come from a man between 45 and 60 years old who received an inactivated influenza vaccine.

Only a few counts were recorded for this clonotype. V and J are TRBV4-3 and TRBJ2-1; no clear D gene. The CDR3 runs 15 residues. Germline loops: CDR1 LGHNA, CDR2 YSLEER. The ends were cut back, 4 bases at V and 7 bases at J, with 17 bases in the middle. The CDR3 protein is CASSLSRFPSNEQFF. Written as DNA, the CDR3 is TGCGCCAGCAGCCTTTCGAGATTCCCCTCAAATGAGCAGTTCTTC.

This clonotype was counted only a few times. The chain joins TRBV20-1 to TRBJ2-7; 14 bases match TRBD2. Germline loops: CDR1 DFQATT, CDR2 SNEGSKA (reference sequence). The CDR3 length is 14 residues. V lost 6 bases and J lost 5; bases outside the gene matches: 6. The CDR3 DNA reads as TGCAGTGCCGGGACTAGCGGGAGAGATGACGAGCAGTACTTC. Translation: CSAGTSGRDDEQYF.

This clonotype was observed at least ten times. The chain couples TRBV12-3 or TRBV12-4 to TRBJ2-3, with D possibly TRBD2 on 5 matching bases. The V and J ends lost 3 bases and 1 base respectively, with 11 bases between them. The CDR3 totals 15 residues. The CDR3 loop is CASSFRGVRTDTQYF. DNA of the CDR3: TGTGCCAGCAGTTTTCGGGGAGTCCGCACAGATACGCAGTATTTT.

This clonotype was seen a handful of times. This sequence joins TRBV7-2 and TRBJ1-2; D unresolved. Trimming cost V 0 bases and J 2 bases, with 7 bases left between them. This CDR3 is built from 14 residues. The V gene's germline CDR1 is SGHTA and CDR2 FQGNSA. For the CDR3, the DNA is TGTGCCAGCAGCTTAGCGCAGGAAAACTATGGCTACACCTTC. Its protein product is CASSLAQENYGYTF.

The rearrangement uses TRBV9 and TRBJ2-5; 9 nucleotides agree with TRBD2. V lost 4 bases and J lost 5; bases outside the gene matches: 9. This CDR3 is 15 amino acids long. The germline V gene encodes CDR1 SGDLS and CDR2 YYNGEE. The CDR3 DNA follows: TGTGCCAGCAGCACCTCCGGCGGGGGGGGGGAGACCCAGTACTTC. Translated, it gives CASSTSGGGGETQYF.

The V gene is TRBV10-3, the J gene TRBJ1-2, with unresolved D. The CDR3 loop spans 13 amino acids. Per germline, CDR1 ENHRY and CDR2 SYGVKD. V gave up 3 bases and J gave up 5 bases, with 10 bases separating them. CDR3 nucleotide sequence: TGTGCCATCAGTGATATGGCAGAATATGGCTACACCTTC. This sequence encodes CAISDMAEYGYTF.

At least ten counts were recorded for this clonotype. This chain connects TRBV5-1 to TRBJ1-3; no clear D. The CDR3 runs 17 residues. Germline CDR1 SGHRS, CDR2 YFSETQ. Trimming left V 2 bases short and J 0 bases short, with 15 bases between. The CDR3 coding sequence is TGCGCCAGCAGCTTAGACCATGGAACCTACTCTGGAAACACCATATATTTT. Its protein is CASSLDHGTYSGNTIYF.

This clonotype has just a few counts. The chain links TRBV12-3 or TRBV12-4 to TRBJ2-1; possible D gene TRBD2, 6 bases. The length of the CDR3 is 13 residues. Trimming removed 5 bases at V and 12 bases at J, with 17 bases between. The CDR3 bases are TGTGCCAGCAGTACCTCCGGGACTTCCCTGCAGTTCTTC. Its translation: CASSTSGTSLQFF.

This clonotype was seen only a few times. The chain recombines TRBV7-9 with TRBJ2-1; 10 bases line up with TRBD2. Germline V gives CDR1 SEHNR, CDR2 FQNEAQ (reference sequence). The CDR3 has 12 residues. V dropped 10 bases and J dropped 10; count of bases not matched to a gene: 7. Here the CDR3 reads CAILAGVPEQFF. In DNA form, the CDR3 reads TGTGCCATCCTAGCGGGAGTGCCCGAGCAGTTCTTC.

The rearrangement joins TRBV20-1 to TRBJ1-2, with a weak D call TRBD1 (5 bases). V lost 0 bases and J lost 6, with 17 bases in between. CDR1 DFQATT and CDR2 SNEGSKA come from the germline V gene (reference sequence). The length of the CDR3 is 15 residues. CDR3 nucleotide sequence: TGCAGTGCTAGAGATCGAGGGGCCAAGGGGCATGGCTACACCTTC. Translated: CSARDRGAKGHGYTF.

This clonotype appeared a few times. The rearrangement uses TRBV20-1 and TRBJ2-1; TRBD2 matches 7 bases. The CDR3 covers 13 residues. Germline CDR1 DFQATT, CDR2 SNEGSKA (reference sequence). Here the CDR3 DNA reads TGCAGCGCCGCTGGACTAGTATACAATGAGCAGTTCTTC. Amino acid sequence: CSAAGLVYNEQFF.

The chain is built from TRBV7-2 and TRBJ2-5; D is undetermined. Between the trimmed V and J ends, which lost 3 bases and 2 bases, there was a span of 4 bases. The germline V gene encodes CDR1 SGHTA and CDR2 FQGNSA. This CDR3 is built from 12 residues. DNA of the CDR3: TGTGCCAGCAGCTTTCAGCAAGAGACCCAGTACTTC. The encoded protein is CASSFQQETQYF.

V gene TRBV4-2 combines with J gene TRBJ2-2; D may be TRBD1 or TRBD2 (7 bases each). V shed 0 bases and J shed 6 bases, with 11 bases lying between them. Per germline, CDR1 LGHNA and CDR2 YNFKEQ. The CDR3 length is 15 residues. CDR3 sequence reads: CASSQDRGRAGELFF. The CDR3 nucleotides read TGTGCCAGCAGCCAAGACAGGGGGAGGGCCGGGGAGCTGTTTTTT.

V gene TRBV3-1 combines with J gene TRBJ2-3; 11 bases agree with TRBD2. Germline CDR1 and CDR2: LGHDT and YNNKEL (reference sequence). With 4 bases clipped from V and 3 bases from J, the junction kept 9 bases outside the gene matches. The CDR3 is made up of 17 amino acids. The CDR3: CASSRKTGTSGTDTQYF. CDR3 sequence (DNA): TGTGCCAGCAGCCGAAAGACCGGGACTAGCGGAACAGATACGCAGTATTTT.

This clonotype came up a few times. The chain has TRBV7-3 and TRBJ2-1, with D tentatively TRBD2 (6 bases). Germline-derived CDR1 and CDR2 are SGHTA and FQGTGA. CDR3 length: 14 amino acids. The V gene lost 2 bases and the J gene lost 6 bases, with 11 bases spanning the gap. The DNA of the CDR3 is TGTGCCAGCAGCTTAGCGGGAACCACCAATGAGCAGTTCTTC. As protein: CASSLAGTTNEQFF.

This clonotype was counted only a few times. The rearrangement joins TRBV27 to TRBJ1-6; unclear D gene. Looked up from germline, CDR1 is MNHEY and CDR2 is SMNVEV (reference sequence). The V and J ends lost 5 bases and 2 bases respectively, with 19 bases between them. This CDR3 has 18 amino acids. CDR3 sequence reads: CASSQDRAVKTYNSPLHF. CDR3 DNA sequence: TGTGCCAGCAGTCAGGACCGGGCCGTTAAGACCTATAATTCACCCCTCCACTTT.

This clonotype was detected many times. This chain connects TRBV18 to TRBJ2-3; possible D gene TRBD2, 5 bases. This CDR3 is built from 15 residues. Trimming removed 6 bases from V and 4 bases from J, with 17 bases in between. Per the germline V gene, CDR1 is KGHSH and CDR2 is LQKENI. The CDR3 spells CASSLTAGTADTQYF. CDR3 coding DNA: TGTGCCAGCTCCCTCACCGCGGGTACGGCAGATACGCAGTATTTT.

This chain links TRBV4-2 with TRBJ2-3, with 9 bases fitting TRBD1. J lost 10 bases, V lost 0 bases, and 11 bases had no gene match. CDR1 and CDR2 from the germline V gene are LGHNA and YNFKEQ. This CDR3 has 16 amino acids. CDR3 DNA sequence: TGTGCCAGCAGCCAAGATCCTCCGGGACAGGGCTCTGCGCAGTATTTT. Its protein product is CASSQDPPGQGSAQYF.

The table lists this clonotype with a few counts. The genes are TRBV6-5 and TRBJ2-3; D perhaps matches TRBD1 (6 bases). The V end lost 2 bases, the J end lost 3 bases, and 9 bases lay between the germline ends. Germline V gives CDR1 MNHEY, CDR2 SVGAGI. CDR3 length: 14 residues. The CDR3 DNA reads TGTGCCAGCAGTTACGAAGGGACAACAGATACGCAGTATTTT. It translates to CASSYEGTTDTQYF.

This clonotype turned up a few times. The chain links TRBV12-3 or TRBV12-4 to TRBJ2-4; tentatively, D is TRBD2 (6 bases). The CDR3 has 15 residues. The germline V and J ends were trimmed by 3 bases and 3 bases, with 12 bases remaining between them. Here the CDR3 reads CASSLRAGFKNIQYF. The CDR3 nucleotides read TGTGCCAGCAGTTTGCGGGCGGGGTTCAAAAACATTCAGTACTTC.

This clonotype was picked up many times. The gene calls are TRBV28 and TRBJ2-5; 10 bases line up with TRBD2. V lost 9 bases to trimming and J lost 0 bases; unmatched junction nucleotides: 7. The CDR3 runs to 15 residues. CDR1 and CDR2 (germline): MDHEN, SYDVKM. CDR3 loop: CASTWTSGYQETQYF. CDR3 coding DNA: TGTGCCAGTACCTGGACTAGCGGATACCAAGAGACCCAGTACTTC.

This clonotype came up a few times. The junction differs from germline at one of its ends, possibly a read error. The chain is built from TRBV20-1 and TRBJ2-7; TRBD2 matches 8 bases. Germline CDR1 and CDR2: DFQATT and SNEGSKA (reference sequence). CDR3 size: 18 residues. The CDR3 region is CSARGGAGGLLTPLRPGF. The CDR3 nucleotides are TGCAGTGCGAGAGGTGGCGCGGGGGGCCTACTAACTCCCTTAAGACCCGGCTTC.

V and J are TRBV24-1 and TRBJ2-1; 10 bases are shared with TRBD2. The CDR3 extends over 13 amino acids. J was trimmed by 6 bases and V by 8 bases; bases with no gene match: 3. CDR1 is KGHDR, CDR2 SFDVKD, per germline. This chain's CDR3 is CATKAGGSNEQFF. The DNA of the CDR3 is TGTGCCACCAAAGCGGGAGGGTCCAATGAGCAGTTCTTC.

This clonotype was observed a single time. The rearrangement uses TRBV6-2 or TRBV6-3 and TRBJ1-6, with D perhaps TRBD1 (5 bases). Germline V gives CDR1 MNHEY, CDR2 SVGEGT. V lost 9 bases and J 7 bases, leaving 13 bases between the germline ends. The CDR3 spans 13 residues. CDR3 bases: TGTGCCAGTAACGACAGACTCAATTCACCCCTCCACTTT. Translating gives CASNDRLNSPLHF.

This clonotype was seen only a few times. The chain couples TRBV11-2 to TRBJ2-5, with TRBD2 matching over 11 bases. The germline gives CDR1 SGHAT, CDR2 FQNNGV. With 0 bases clipped from V and 1 base from J, the junction kept 4 bases outside the gene matches. The CDR3 runs to 17 residues. CDR3 sequence (DNA): TGTGCCAGCAGCTTAGATCCTACTAGCGGGGGCCAAGAGACCCAGTACTTC. This codes for CASSLDPTSGGQETQYF.

This clonotype has a count of ten or more. The chain couples TRBV12-3 or TRBV12-4 to TRBJ2-5, with TRBD2 matching over 10 bases. The CDR3 sequence is 17 residues long. After removal of 1 base from V and 4 bases from J, the junction contained 9 bases not matched to a gene. The CDR3 region is CASSLEAGGPSLETQYF. In DNA form, the CDR3 reads TGTGCCAGCAGTTTAGAAGCGGGAGGGCCATCTTTAGAGACCCAGTACTTC.

This clonotype was picked up many times. The rearrangement joins TRBV29-1 to TRBJ2-7, with a possible D match to TRBD1 (6 bases). CDR3 length: 12 amino acids. Looked up from germline, CDR1 is SQVTM and CDR2 is ANQGSEA. V was trimmed by 6 bases and J by 7 bases, leaving 16 bases between them. CDR3 sequence (DNA): TGCAGCGTCGAAACCAGGGGCCGGGAGCAGTACTTC. Its translation is CSVETRGREQYF.

The table lists this clonotype with a few counts. The chain employs TRBV12-3 or TRBV12-4 and TRBJ2-5; TRBD2 might be the D (5 bases). Between the trimmed V and J ends, which lost 3 bases and 3 bases, there was a span of 17 bases. This CDR3 is built from 16 residues. CDR3 sequence reads: CASSFLSGLVEETQYF. The CDR3 region has the DNA TGTGCCAGCAGTTTCCTCAGCGGACTGGTTGAAGAGACCCAGTACTTC.

This clonotype turned up a few times. This sequence joins TRBV11-1 and TRBJ2-1, with TRBD2 identical over 13 bases. Germline lookup yields CDR1 SGHAT and CDR2 FQDESV (reference sequence). This CDR3 has 15 residues. J was trimmed by 9 bases and V by 4 bases; bases with no gene match: 6. CDR3 bases: TGTGCCAGCAGCTGGGCTAGGACTAGCGGGGGTGAGCAGTTCTTC. The encoded protein is CASSWARTSGGEQFF.

This clonotype was seen ten or more times. The rearrangement uses TRBV7-2 and TRBJ2-3; D may be TRBD2 (5 bases). The CDR3 spans 14 residues. Trimming pared 5 bases from V and 6 bases from J, leaving 15 bases between. Germline assignment: CDR1 SGHTA and CDR2 FQGNSA. CDR3 in amino acids: CASSRTGTRDTQYF. The CDR3 DNA follows: TGTGCCAGCAGCCGGACTGGAACGCGGGATACGCAGTATTTT.

This clonotype showed up many times. The V call is TRBV4-3, the J call TRBJ2-3; perhaps TRBD1 as D (5 bases). Germline CDR1 is LGHNA and CDR2 is YSLEER. Trimming stripped 0 bases from V and 0 bases from J, with 13 bases between. The CDR3 length is 17 residues. CDR3 residues: CASSQDMDTLSTDTQYF. In DNA, the CDR3 is TGCGCCAGCAGCCAAGATATGGACACCCTTAGCACAGATACGCAGTATTTT.

The rearrangement links TRBV7-2 to TRBJ2-3, with TRBD2 matching 10 bases. Losses at the gene ends were 2 bases for V and 3 bases for J; bases not matched to a gene: 5. CDR1 and CDR2 from the germline V gene are SGHTA and FQGNSA. The CDR3 runs to 16 residues. The CDR3 DNA reads as TGTGCCAGCAGCTTAAGGAAGCGGGGGGGAACAGATACGCAGTATTTT. Its translation is CASSLRKRGGTDTQYF.